This T cell receptor (beta chain) originates from a study of blood T cell repertoires in COVID-19. The ends lost 4 bases at V and 0 bases at J; junction bases unmatched: 7. Germline V gene lookup returns CDR1 SGHRS and CDR2 YFSETQ. This CDR3 region has 18 residues. Authors' analysis steps: Nucleated cell number was recorded as an estimate derived from reference gene primer amplification. Method: immunoSEQ multiplex PCR; TCRdb's copy keeps in-frame clones and lacks some. V, J and clone size were drawn from that table, and D and trimming were deduced from the DNA. The data hold about 140,000 clones, with approximately 84% observed a single time.

The chain joins TRBV5-1 to TRBJ2-1, with 13 nucleotides matching TRBD2. The sequenced material came from PBMCs or T cells enriched from blood (not recorded which). The receptor was derived from a man in his forties or fifties with acute COVID-19. The CDR3 loop reads CASSPGLAGVGSYNEQFF. The CDR3 DNA is TGCGCCAGCAGCCCCGGACTAGCGGGAGTCGGCTCCTACAATGAGCAGTTCTTC.